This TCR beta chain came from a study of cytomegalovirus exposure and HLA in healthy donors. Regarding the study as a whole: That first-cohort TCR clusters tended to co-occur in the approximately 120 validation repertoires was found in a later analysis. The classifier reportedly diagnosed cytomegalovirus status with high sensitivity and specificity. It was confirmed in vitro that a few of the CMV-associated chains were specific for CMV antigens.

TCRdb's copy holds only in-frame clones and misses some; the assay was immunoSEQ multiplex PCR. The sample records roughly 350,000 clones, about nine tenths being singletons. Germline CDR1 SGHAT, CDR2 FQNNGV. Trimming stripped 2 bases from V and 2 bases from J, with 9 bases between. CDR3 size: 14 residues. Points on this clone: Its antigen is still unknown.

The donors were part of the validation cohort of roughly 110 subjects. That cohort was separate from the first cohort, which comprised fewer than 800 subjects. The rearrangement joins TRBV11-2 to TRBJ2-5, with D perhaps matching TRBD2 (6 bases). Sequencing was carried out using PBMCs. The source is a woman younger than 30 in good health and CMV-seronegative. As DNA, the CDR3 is TGTGCCAGCAGCTTATCGCGGGATCAAGAGACCCAGTACTTC. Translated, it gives CASSLSRDQETQYF. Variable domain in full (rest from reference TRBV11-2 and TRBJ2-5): EAGVAQSPRYKIIEKRQSVAFWCNPISGHATLYWYQQILGQGPKLLIQFQNNGVVDDSQLPKDRFSAERLKGVDSTLKIQPAKLEDSAVYLCASSLSRDQETQYFGPGTRLLVL.